The 20 T cell receptor beta chains listed next were all sequenced from one sample in a study of spatial heterogeneity in lung cancer. The study's findings and limits: Tumoral mutation counts were tracked by counts of expanded intratumoral alpha and beta TCRs.

TCRdb itself ran the 5' RACE reads through MiXCR, one entry per CDR3 protein. Found here are 8,500 to 10,000 distinct CDR3 sequences, 54% of them singletons; the top ten hold around 26%. No antigens are known for them. Documented time point: sample taken at primary tumor resection. The sample here was lung tumor tissue, taken at surgery. The receptor source for this set is a female donor with early-stage non-small cell lung cancer.

A word on this clonotype: Because the library targeted alpha chains, this beta chain is an off-target read whose size means little. The CDR3 DNA follows: TGCAGCGCCGAGACAGGGATAAATGGCTACACCTTC. This codes for CSAETGINGYTF. The chain couples TRBV29-1 to TRBJ1-2, with 7 bases aligning to TRBD1. The CDR3 consists of 12 residues. Germline CDR1 SQVTM, CDR2 ANQGSEA. The J segment lost 6 bases and the V segment lost 7 bases, leaving 8 bases of the junction unmatched.

Only a few counts were recorded for this clonotype. This beta chain is a stray sequence in a library constructed for alpha chains; its clone size is not meaningful. V is TRBV30 and J is TRBJ1-1, with a weak D call TRBD1 (5 bases). Germline loops: CDR1 GTSNPN, CDR2 SVGIG (reference sequence). The CDR3 totals 13 residues. Trimming left V 4 bases short and J 5 bases short, with 14 bases between. For the CDR3, the DNA is TGTGCCTGGACCCGACAGCACCAAACTGAAGCTTTCTTT. Protein: CAWTRQHQTEAFF.

This clonotype is termed medium-sized. Within a library made for alpha chains, this beta chain is off target, and its count is uninformative. The chain combines TRBV20-1 with TRBJ1-2, with D hard to call. This CDR3 has 12 residues. Trimming removed 6 bases from V and 8 bases from J, with 16 bases in between. Germline assignment: CDR1 DFQATT and CDR2 SNEGSKA (reference sequence). The CDR3 sequence: CSAPLQWWGYTF. In DNA, the CDR3 is TGCAGTGCCCCTTTACAATGGTGGGGCTACACCTTC.

This clonotype has only a few counts. For a library built for alpha chains, this beta chain is a stray read; little rests on its size. The chain is built from TRBV29-1 and TRBJ2-4; D not certain. CDR3 size: 12 residues. From germline, CDR1 is SQVTM and CDR2 ANQGSEA. Trimming cost V 4 bases and J 7 bases, with 11 bases left between them. CDR3 sequence: CSVVAVNNIQYF. The DNA of the CDR3 is TGCAGCGTTGTAGCAGTCAATAACATTCAGTACTTC.

With regard to this clonotype: In a library made to pick up alpha chains, this beta chain is a stray read with a size that means little. The chain has TRBV5-5 and TRBJ1-6; D gene ambiguous. This CDR3 is 14 amino acids long. The germline V gene encodes CDR1 SGHKS and CDR2 YYEKEE (reference sequence). Trimming took 2 bases from V and 5 from J, leaving 8 bases between them. This CDR3 reads CASSFIADNSPLHF. The CDR3 DNA is TGTGCCAGCAGCTTTATCGCGGATAATTCACCCCTCCACTTT.

This clonotype was seen a few times. Within a library made for alpha chains, this beta chain is off target, and its count is uninformative. This chain joins TRBV4-2 and TRBJ1-2; 10 nucleotides match TRBD1. Germline CDR1 is LGHNA and CDR2 is YNFKEQ. V lost 2 bases, J lost 4 bases, and 4 bases stayed unmatched. The CDR3 consists of 15 residues. The CDR3 sequence: CASSQRQGATYGYTF. In DNA form, the CDR3 reads TGTGCCAGCAGCCAACGACAGGGGGCTACCTATGGCTACACCTTC.

Regarding this clonotype: This beta chain is a stray read from a library made for alpha chains; its abundance is not meaningful. This chain links TRBV6-1 with TRBJ1-5; perhaps TRBD1 as D (5 bases). The CDR3 sequence is 14 residues long. Germline CDR1 MNHNS, CDR2 SASEGT. Trimming took 5 bases from V and 1 from J, leaving 9 bases between them. The CDR3 bases are TGTGCCAGCAGTACCCGGGACAGCAATCAGCCCCAGCATTTT. Translating it yields CASSTRDSNQPQHF.

For this clonotype: This beta chain came through as a stray read in a library set up for alpha chains, and its size says little. The chain joins TRBV12-3 or TRBV12-4 to TRBJ2-1, with 7 bases identical to TRBD2. CDR3 size: 16 residues. V dropped 3 bases and J dropped 1; count of bases not matched to a gene: 6. In DNA, the CDR3 is TGTGCCAGCAGTTTCTCGACTAGCCGGTCCTACAATGAGCAGTTCTTC. Residues: CASSFSTSRSYNEQFF.

A word on this clonotype: The library was built for alpha chains, so this beta chain is an off-target read and its size means little. The chain recombines TRBV29-1 with TRBJ1-2, with a tentative D call TRBD1 (6 bases). V dropped 2 bases and J dropped 3 bases, with 16 bases sitting between them. The CDR3 has 15 residues. CDR1 is SQVTM and CDR2 is ANQGSEA in the germline V gene. CDR3 protein: CSVEPEPGADYGYTF. The DNA for the CDR3 is TGCAGCGTTGAACCCGAACCGGGGGCTGACTATGGCTACACCTTC.

About this clonotype itself: A junction end diverges from the germline sequence, so it may reflect a read error. Being off target in a library aimed at alpha chains, this beta chain has a size of little meaning. The V gene is TRBV18, the J gene TRBJ1-1; D uncertain. The CDR3 loop spans 12 amino acids. Germline V CDR1 and CDR2: KGHSH, LQKENI. The CDR3 coding sequence is TGTGCCAGCTCACGCGAGAACACTGAAGCTCTCTTT. Amino acid sequence: CASSRENTEALF. Based on the CDR3 plus reference TRBV18 and TRBJ1-1, the full variable domain is NAGVMQNPRHLVRRRGQEARLRCSPMKGHSHVYWYRQLPEEGLKFMVYLQKENIIDESGMPKERFSAEFPKEGPSILRIQQVVRGDSAAYFCASSRENTEALFGQGTRLTVV.

Points on this clonotype: The size of this beta chain means little, since it is a stray read in a library made for alpha chains. The J gene is TRBJ1-2, the V gene TRBV2; a possible D gene is TRBD1 (5 bases). There are 11 residues in the CDR3. Trimming took off 5 bases at V and 5 bases at J, with 6 bases between the two ends. CDR1 SNHLY and CDR2 FYNNEI come from the germline V gene. CDR3 loop: CASSRQYGYTF. In DNA, the CDR3 is TGTGCCAGCAGTCGACAGTATGGCTACACCTTC.

Remarks on this clonotype: The library was prepared for alpha chains; this beta chain is a stray read, so its frequency means little. This chain links TRBV5-5 with TRBJ2-6; D uncertain. The V end lost 5 bases, the J end lost 5 bases, and 5 bases lay between the germline ends. In germline, CDR1 is SGHKS, CDR2 YYEKEE (reference sequence). The CDR3 sequence is 12 residues long. The CDR3 DNA is TGTGCCAGCAGGAGTAGGGCCAACGTCCTGACTTTC. It is translated as CASRSRANVLTF.

In this sample, this clonotype turned up once. Since the library was made to target alpha chains, this beta chain is a stray read and its abundance is not meaningful. The V call is TRBV7-9, the J call TRBJ1-2; 8 bases match TRBD1. Germline trimming cut 1 base from V and 2 bases from J; bases unmatched to any gene: 6. The length of the CDR3 is 16 residues. Germline assignment: CDR1 SEHNR and CDR2 FQNEAQ (reference sequence). CDR3 protein: CASSLGAGQANYGYTF. The DNA for the CDR3 is TGTGCCAGCAGCTTAGGCGCGGGACAGGCGAACTATGGCTACACCTTC.

A note on this clonotype: This beta chain is a stray read from a library made for alpha chains; its abundance is not meaningful. The chain has TRBV5-6 and TRBJ2-5; 9 nucleotides match TRBD1. Losses at the gene ends were 0 bases for V and 2 bases for J; bases not matched to a gene: 5. This CDR3 is built from 16 residues. CDR1 is SGHDT and CDR2 is YYEEEE in the germline V gene. The DNA for the CDR3 is TGTGCCAGCAGCTTGGCATGGGACAGGGAGCAAGAGACCCAGTACTTC. It codes for CASSLAWDREQETQYF. Using reference TRBV5-6 and TRBJ2-5 for the parts outside the CDR3, the full variable domain is DAGVTQSPTHLIKTRGQQVTLRCSPKSGHDTVSWYQQALGQGPQFIFQYYEEEERQRGNFPDRFSGHQFPNYSSELNVNALLLGDSALYLCASSLAWDREQETQYFGPGTRLLVL.

Regarding this clonotype: The library was prepared for alpha chains; this beta chain is a stray read, so its frequency means little. Written as DNA, the CDR3 is TGTGCCAGCAGTTCCCTTGGTGGAAATGAGCAGTTCTTC. Translation gives CASSSLGGNEQFF. V usage is TRBV6-5 and J usage is TRBJ2-1; D uncertain. Germline values: CDR1 MNHEY, CDR2 SVGAGI. The CDR3 contains 13 residues. V dropped 4 bases and J dropped 7 bases, with 11 bases sitting between them.

This clonotype was seen a few times. Because the library targeted alpha chains, this beta chain is an off-target read whose size means little. The V call is TRBV27, the J call TRBJ1-1; tentative D call: TRBD1 (5 bases). The CDR3 has 14 residues. CDR1 is MNHEY, CDR2 SMNVEV, per germline (reference sequence). Trimming took off 7 bases at V and 0 bases at J, with 12 bases between the two ends. The CDR3 region is CASKEGTLNTEAFF. The CDR3 nucleotides read TGTGCCAGCAAGGAGGGGACTTTGAACACTGAAGCTTTCTTT.

As concerns this clonotype: Being off target in a library aimed at alpha chains, this beta chain has a size of little meaning. The V gene is TRBV14, the J gene TRBJ2-2; no clear D. CDR1 is SGHDN and CDR2 is FVKESK in the germline V gene. Deletions cut 3 bases from V and 0 bases from J, with 5 bases between. This CDR3 is built from 14 residues. Here the CDR3 DNA reads TGTGCCAGCAGCCACTGGACGAACACCGGGGAGCTGTTTTTT. Translation: CASSHWTNTGELFF.

For this clonotype: Because the library targeted alpha chains, this beta chain is an off-target read whose size means little. The rearrangement links TRBV11-3 to TRBJ2-1; a possible D gene is TRBD2 (6 bases). Trimming stripped 1 base from V and 4 bases from J, with 17 bases between. The CDR3 spans 17 residues. Germline V gives CDR1 SGHNT, CDR2 YENEEA. CDR3 loop: CASSLGSRSGSYNEQFF. The CDR3 coding sequence is TGTGCCAGCAGCTTAGGATCCAGGAGCGGGTCTTACAATGAGCAGTTCTTC. The whole variable domain, remainder taken from reference TRBV11-3 and TRBJ2-1, is EAGVVQSPRYKIIEKKQPVAFWCNPISGHNTLYWYLQNLGQGPELLIRYENEEAVDDSQLPKDRFSAERLKGVDSTLKIQPAELGDSAVYLCASSLGSRSGSYNEQFFGPGTRLTVL.

In its sample, this clonotype was seen a few times. Being off target in a library aimed at alpha chains, this beta chain has a size of little meaning. The V call is TRBV2, the J call TRBJ1-1, with a weak D call TRBD1 (6 bases). V was clipped by 7 bases and J by 8 bases, with 17 bases between them. This CDR3 comprises 13 residues. Germline CDR1 SNHLY, CDR2 FYNNEI. CDR3 loop: CASTGTFRSEAFF. CDR3 DNA sequence: TGTGCCAGCACCGGGACATTTCGTTCCGAAGCTTTCTTT.

Note on this clonotype: This beta chain represents an off-target read in a library built for alpha chains; its size is of limited meaning. DNA for the CDR3: TGTGCCAGCAGCCGAGGACTAGCGGGGATTACCTACGAGCAGTACTTC. Translating it yields CASSRGLAGITYEQYF. This rearrangement joins TRBV4-2 to TRBJ2-7; 12 bases agree with TRBD2. The ends lost 4 bases at V and 2 bases at J; junction bases unmatched: 6. CDR1 and CDR2 from the germline V gene are LGHNA and YNFKEQ. There are 16 residues in the CDR3.